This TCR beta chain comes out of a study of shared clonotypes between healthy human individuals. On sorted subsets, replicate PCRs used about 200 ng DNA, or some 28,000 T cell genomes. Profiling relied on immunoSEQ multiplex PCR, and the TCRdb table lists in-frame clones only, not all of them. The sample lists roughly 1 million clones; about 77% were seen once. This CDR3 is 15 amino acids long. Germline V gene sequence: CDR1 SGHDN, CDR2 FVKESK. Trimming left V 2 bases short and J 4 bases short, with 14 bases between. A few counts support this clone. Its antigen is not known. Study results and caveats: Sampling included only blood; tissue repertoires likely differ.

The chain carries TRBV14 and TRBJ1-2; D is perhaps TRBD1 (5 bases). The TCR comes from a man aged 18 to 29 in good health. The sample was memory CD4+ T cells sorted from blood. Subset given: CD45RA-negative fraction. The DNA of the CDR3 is TGTGCCAGCAGCCAAAGAACCACCGGGGCCTATGGCTACACCTTC. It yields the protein CASSQRTTGAYGYTF.